The subject of this entry is one T cell receptor (beta chain). The specificity of this receptor is unknown. No base-level quality is on record; no much larger clone is a single base apart. The sample comes from a study of cytomegalovirus exposure and HLA in healthy donors (dated by TCRdb to the late 2010s). Regarding the complete study: According to an earlier analysis of around 600 of the donors, about 190 million T cells yielded roughly 110 million unique TCR beta sequences and less than 300 Gb of sequence data. Both class I and class II loci were covered by HLA typing, at four-digit resolution. The study was designed to test whether signatures of past pathogen exposure could be identified by cataloging public T cell receptors. Alongside the repertoire data, information on donor age, sex, ethnicity and CMV serostatus was compiled. Rather than drawing on any new phenotypic data, the later analysis identified candidate immune exposures from TCR beta sequences and the way those sequences occurred across donors. Every repertoire in the discovery cohort had been generated on one and the same sequencing platform. Because of strong linkage in the cohort, five DR-DQ haplotypes were treated as single units for association and clustering. A separate validation cohort of 90 to 150 different subjects was used in addition to the approximately 700-subject first cohort. The T cell repertoires of 700 or so subjects were profiled by immunosequencing and related to cytomegalovirus serostatus. A later genetic analysis used genome-wide SNP genotypes for about three fifths of the 666 donors, treating that subset as a discovery cohort. Typing coverage varied by locus: roughly 629-630 donors for A, B, C, DRB1 and DQB1; approximately 500 for DQA1; more than 600 for DPA1; roughly 450 for DPB1. Among the roughly 390 genotyped donors, about 83% belonged to the genetic ancestry cluster associated with self-reported Caucasian donors. An earlier analysis of about 620 of the donors applied high-throughput TCR beta sequencing to assess whether each TCR beta V gene segment acted as functional or pseudogenic. On average, roughly 240,000 unique TCR beta nucleotide sequences were sequenced per donor among some 430 genotyped donors of the cohort, with 15% to 20% of those sequences being non-productive. A later analysis re-analyzed previously published TCR beta repertoires from 650 to 800 donors and added high-resolution HLA genotyping to study TCR occurrence patterns. An early release that covered about 640 HLA-typed donors contained 300 to 350 gigabases of sequencing data and 65 million to 100 million unique TCR sequences. The study combined high-throughput TCR immunosequencing, statistical association of individual TCRs with disease status, and machine learning to predict cytomegalovirus infection status.

The library relied on the immunoSEQ multiplex PCR assay. A mixture of 60 forward primers for TCR Vbeta segments and 13 reverse primers for TCR Jbeta segments was used in the multiplex PCR. The CDR3 region of rearranged TCR beta genes was amplified from genomic DNA by a multiplex PCR assay. The Illumina HiSeq System was used to sequence the amplified TCR beta libraries as 87-base-pair reads. In the authors' own workflow: In a later analysis, tens of millions of unique TCR beta chains were counted across the approximately 640 repertoires, and some 10 million of these chains were shared by at least two donors. Raw reads were error-corrected and collapsed into unique sequences with a nearest-neighbor algorithm that merged closely related sequences to remove PCR and sequencing errors. CDR3 sequences were aligned to IMGT reference sequences to assign V, D and J gene segments. Each retained sequence needed at least a six-nucleotide match to both a V gene segment and a J gene segment. A rearrangement counted as productive if the CDR3 had no stop codons and remained in frame with V and J, and every other rearrangement counted as non-productive. Following IMGT convention, CDR3 was defined as the stretch from the second conserved V-encoded cysteine up to the conserved J-encoded phenylalanine. The earlier analysis of 500 to 600 of the donors excluded sequences that lacked an unambiguous match to a single V gene segment. In an earlier analysis of several hundred of the donors, V segments were called functional above 56.7% productive rearrangements and were called segregating when the between-donor standard deviation exceeded 5%. To diagnose cytomegalovirus status from the catalog of TCR beta chain sequences, a statistical classification framework was built. V and J gene assignment, in a later analysis, came from comparing TCR nucleotide sequences with IMGT/GENE-DB human TR gene sequences. In a later analysis, CDR3 sequences and most-parsimonious VDJ recombination scenarios were assigned using the TCRdist pipeline. In a later analysis, every TCR beta chain was defined by the combination of its CDR3 amino acid sequence and its V-gene family, and reads without a unique V-gene family were dropped. To address suspected cross-contamination and a sequencing artifact, a later analysis removed several hundred highly shared, low-generation-probability nucleotide sequences. In a later analysis, a clonal expansion index for each public chain was calculated from normalized within-repertoire ranks of inferred template counts. In a later analysis, generation probabilities were computed using a VDJ recombination model fitted to out-of-frame rearrangements, and the results were checked against IGoR. In a later analysis, TCR-TCR, TCR-HLA and TCR-CMV co-occurrence was scored with hypergeometric tests, and a repertoire-size bias correction was applied to TCR pairs. In a later analysis, false discovery rates were estimated by permuting HLA or CMV assignments 20 times. In a later analysis, co-occurring TCRs were grouped using DBSCAN, with TCRdist sequence similarity added in when clustering inside HLA-allele-positive subsets. Co-occurrence clustering excluded repertoires with fewer than 30,000 or more than 120,000 public chains, plus five with anomalous nucleotide sharing. TCRdb mirrors the immuneACCESS table, restricted to in-frame sequences. Some clones are absent from its copies; in checked studies, under half trace to an unresolved V gene, and the reason for the others is unknown. The V and J calls and clone size come from that table; D and trimming were worked out from the DNA. This sample gives approximately 170,000 clones in total; 79% of them show up just once. Jointly, the top ten make up around 1.6% of the sample.

General study outcomes and caveats: A group of highly shared sequence variants was considered likely to be a technical artifact of the sequencing pipeline. In both the original and validation cohorts, the classifier was reported to diagnose cytomegalovirus status with high specificity and sensitivity. Strong co-occurrence of HLA alleles, especially DR and DQ, made assigning TCR associations to individual alleles difficult. The study gave a list of some 150 TCR beta chains associated with cytomegalovirus. Linkage disequilibrium might explain the correlated functional status among segregating V segments, but an unknown experimental factor could not be ruled out. Some IMGT-functional V segments, including TRBV6-2 and TRBV6-3, could not be distinguished by the 87-base-pair reads and were therefore excluded. Because counts were too low, about 15 rarely observed V segments, including chromosome 9 orphons, were left out of the earlier analysis of several hundred of the donors. A further reported finding was that TCR beta sequences accurately predicted the HLA-A and HLA-B alleles for most subjects in the first cohort. An association between a missense DCLRE1C variant and V-gene and J-gene trimming of TCR beta chains was found in a later genetic analysis and replicated in an independent cohort. Most TCR sequences were seen in very few donors, while some public TCRs were found in many individuals. In a later analysis, most CMV-associated TCR beta chains were found to appear HLA-restricted, with HLA associations seemingly driven largely by CMV exposure. Only TCR beta chains were sequenced in this cohort, and the absence of alpha or paired-chain data limited detectable features. Sequencing depth was assumed to be roughly uniform across donors in the presence/absence analyses, though that assumption may not hold. Because some donors lacked HLA typing at each locus, the association tests relied only on the typed subset. CMV serostatus was the only immune exposure information available for the cohort. A later analysis reported that several top co-occurrence clusters appeared linked to parvovirus B19, influenza, CMV and Epstein-Barr virus. In vitro tests confirmed that a few of the cytomegalovirus-associated TCR beta chains recognize cytomegalovirus antigens. According to a later analysis, TCR association rates differed among HLA loci, with DRB1 alleles showing the most associated TCRs and HLA-C alleles showing the fewest. A later analysis associated 16,951 TCR beta sequences with specific HLA alleles at a false discovery rate of 0.05. According to the authors, the approach could potentially be generalized to other disease states and immunological phenotypes. A later genetic analysis reported fewer N-insertions in productive TCRs among donors in an Asian-associated ancestry cluster than the 666-donor mean. In an earlier analysis of some 640 of the donors, most TCR beta V segments were observed in productive rearrangements about 90% or about 30% of the time, broadly matching IMGT annotations. Compared with equally common non-associated chains, HLA-associated TCR beta chains in a later analysis were more clonally expanded and had lower generation probabilities.

The cohort consisted of hundreds of healthy bone marrow donors. At the time of sampling, every cohort member was nominally healthy, though immune exposures that went unrecorded were likely present. The donor tested CMV seronegative, placing the donor among the 352 seronegative members of the cohort. A peripheral blood sample was collected from each donor, and TCR beta sequencing was performed on peripheral blood mononuclear cells. Genomic DNA was extracted from the blood cell samples with the Qiagen DNeasy Blood Extraction Kit. Looking up the germline V gene yields CDR1 SGHTA and CDR2 FQGNSA. V is cut by 5 bases and J by 1 base, and the space between the germline ends is 11 bases. From its cysteine to its phenylalanine, the CDR3 spans 14 amino acids. The read is trimmed to its CDR3 DNA, 42 bases read in frame from base 1.

The receptor was derived from a woman in her late teens or twenties in good health and CMV-seronegative. The V and J genes are TRBV7-2 and TRBJ1-1; the D gene is not confidently resolved. The sample was PBMCs. The sequenced DNA: TGTGCCAGCAGCGATTCCGGGAGGAACACTGAAGCTTTCTTT. Translated, it gives CASSDSGRNTEAFF.